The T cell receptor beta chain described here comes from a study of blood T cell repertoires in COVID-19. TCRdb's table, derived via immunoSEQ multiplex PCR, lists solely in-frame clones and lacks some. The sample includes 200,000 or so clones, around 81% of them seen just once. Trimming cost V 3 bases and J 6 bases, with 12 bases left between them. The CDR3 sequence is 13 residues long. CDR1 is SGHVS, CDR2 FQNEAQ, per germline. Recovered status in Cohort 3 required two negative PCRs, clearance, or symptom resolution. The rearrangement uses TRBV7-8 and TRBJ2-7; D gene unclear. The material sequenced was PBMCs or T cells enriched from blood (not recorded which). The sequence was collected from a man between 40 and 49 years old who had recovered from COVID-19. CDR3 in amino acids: CASSFPVPGEQYF. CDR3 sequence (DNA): TGTGCCAGCAGCTTCCCCGTTCCGGGCGAGCAGTACTTC.